Listed below are T cell receptor beta chains from one sample, sequenced in a study of T cells in Graves' hyperthyroidism and ophthalmopathy. Using its own MiXCR run on the multiplex PCR reads, TCRdb lists one record per CDR3 protein. Of fewer than 700,000 distinct CDR3 sequences listed, around 16% were seen once; the top ten hold 3.8%. Material for sequencing was blood. All receptors come from a woman aged 25-40 years with Graves' hyperthyroidism. CDR3s include the opening cysteine and the closing phenylalanine or tryptophan. A D gene is named only where the DNA matches it firmly. The size of a clone is reported for some rows only, either as once, few or many, or as a class for expanded clones.

clone size | D gene | J gene | V gene | CDR3 DNA | CDR3 protein
many | NA | TRBJ1-2 | TRBV3-1 | TGTGCCAGCAGCCGACTACAGCAAAACTATGGCTACACCTTC | CASSRLQQNYGYTF
many | TRBD2 | TRBJ2-3 | TRBV5-1 | TGCGCCAGCAGCTTGGGGCTTGCGGGAGGGCGAACAGATACGCAGTATTTT | CASSLGLAGGRTDTQYF
many | NA | TRBJ2-3 | TRBV28 | TGTGCCAGCAGTATTAGCAGGACAGATACGCAGTATTTT | CASSISRTDTQYF
NA | TRBD1 | TRBJ1-5 | TRBV5-1 | TGCGCCAGCAGCTTGGAAGGACAGGGCAATCAGCCCCAGCATTTT | CASSLEGQGNQPQHF
NA | NA | TRBJ2-5 | TRBV29-1 | TGCAGCGTTGTTTTAGCTTGGGTGAACCAAGAGACCCAGTACTTC | CSVVLAWVNQETQYF
few | TRBD1 | TRBJ1-1 | TRBV7-9 | TGTGCCAGCACCGTGGACAGGGGATCGAACACTGAAGCTTTCTTT | CASTVDRGSNTEAFF
NA | NA | TRBJ2-7 | TRBV19 | TGTGCCAGTAGTACTGAGGCCCTCTCCTACGAGCAGTACTTC | CASSTEALSYEQYF
many | NA | TRBJ1-1 | TRBV7-2 | TGTGCCAGCAGCTTAGGGGGACCGCGCGGGGAAGCTTTCTTT | CASSLGGPRGEAFF
many | TRBD1 | TRBJ2-3 | TRBV10-3 | TGTGCCATCAGGGACAGGAGATCGGAGGATACGCAGTATTTT | CAIRDRRSEDTQYF
few | TRBD2 | TRBJ2-1 | TRBV9 | TGTGCCAGCAGCGTAGCTGGGGGGGGTTCCAATGAGCAGTTCTTC | CASSVAGGGSNEQFF
many | TRBD1 | TRBJ1-4 | TRBV12-3/TRBV12-4 | TGTGCCACCAAAAACAGGGGGCATGAAAAACTGTTTTTT | CATKNRGHEKLFF
many | TRBD1 | TRBJ2-5 | TRBV28 | TGTGCCAGCAGTTCCGGGACAGTAGAGACCCAGTACTTC | CASSSGTVETQYF
few | TRBD1 | TRBJ1-1 | TRBV20-1 | TGCAGTGCTATTCGACAGGGTGAAGCTTTCTTT | CSAIRQGEAFF
many | NA | TRBJ2-7 | TRBV6-2/TRBV6-3 | TGTGCCAGCAGTTATTGGACCGCCTACGAGCAGTACTTC | CASSYWTAYEQYF
many | NA | TRBJ1-1 | TRBV29-1 | TGCAGCGCCACGAATTCGAACACTGAAGCTTTCTTT | CSATNSNTEAFF
few | NA | TRBJ2-2 | TRBV6-2/TRBV6-3 | TGTGCCAGCGGGAGGATGACCGGGGAGCTGTTTTTT | CASGRMTGELFF
many | NA | TRBJ2-7 | TRBV7-2 | TGTGCCAGCAGCTTGGACGGAACCTACGAGCAGTACTTC | CASSLDGTYEQYF
NA | TRBD2 | TRBJ2-1 | TRBV30 | TGTGCCTGGAGTGTACTAGCGGGAGAAGGTGAGCAGTTCTTC | CAWSVLAGEGEQFF
many | TRBD2 | TRBJ2-2 | TRBV6-1 | TGTGCCAGCATCCCGTTTAGCGGGAGGTCTGACACCGGGGAGCTGTTTTTT | CASIPFSGRSDTGELFF
few | TRBD1 | TRBJ2-6 | TRBV11-3 | TGTGCCAGCAGGACAGGGGCTGGGGCCAACGTCCTGACTTTC | CASRTGAGANVLTF
NA | NA | TRBJ1-2 | TRBV5-5 | TGTGCCAGCAGTATGGGGCAGAATAACTATGGCTACACCTTC | CASSMGQNNYGYTF
many | TRBD1 | TRBJ2-5 | TRBV12-3/TRBV12-4 | TGTGCCAGCAGTCCAACCCGGGACAGGGGGCAAGAGACCCAGTACTTC | CASSPTRDRGQETQYF
many | NA | TRBJ2-1 | TRBV5-1 | TGCGCCAGCAGCTTGGGGACCCAAGGGATTGAGCAGTTCTTC | CASSLGTQGIEQFF
many | NA | TRBJ1-1 | TRBV28 | TGTGCCAGCAGCTCTCTTAGGGGGGGCAACACTGAAGCTTTCTTT | CASSSLRGGNTEAFF
NA | NA | TRBJ1-1 | TRBV29-1 | TGCAGCGTTGGGGGGGGGGGGGGGATGAACACTGAAGCTTTCTTT | CSVGGGGGMNTEAFF
few | TRBD2 | TRBJ2-7 | TRBV19 | TGTGCCAGTAGTAGGAAGGGACTAGCGGTCTCCTACGAGCAGTACTTC | CASSRKGLAVSYEQYF
NA | NA | TRBJ2-1 | TRBV9 | TGTGCCAGCAGCCCCAGAGCAGGGCAATGGCAGTTCTTC | CASSPRAGQWQFF
many | NA | TRBJ2-1 | TRBV28 | TGTGCCAGCCGTCACAGGGTGTTCAATGAGCAGTTCTTC | CASRHRVFNEQFF
few | NA | TRBJ2-1 | TRBV24-1 | TGTGCCACCAGCCCTCGGGGACGCGGTGGGAATGAGCAGTTCTTC | CATSPRGRGGNEQFF
few | TRBD1 | TRBJ1-1 | TRBV6-1 | TGTGCCAGCAGATACAACAGGGGGCCGAACACTGAAGCTTTCTTT | CASRYNRGPNTEAFF
NA | NA | TRBJ2-1 | TRBV19 | TGTGCCAGTAGTACCCGACAGCCGAGCTCCTACAATGAGCAGTTCTTC | CASSTRQPSSYNEQFF
many | NA | TRBJ1-5 | TRBV6-2/TRBV6-3 | TGTGCCAGCAGCTTACGGGGGTTCCAGCCCCAGCATTTT | CASSLRGFQPQHF